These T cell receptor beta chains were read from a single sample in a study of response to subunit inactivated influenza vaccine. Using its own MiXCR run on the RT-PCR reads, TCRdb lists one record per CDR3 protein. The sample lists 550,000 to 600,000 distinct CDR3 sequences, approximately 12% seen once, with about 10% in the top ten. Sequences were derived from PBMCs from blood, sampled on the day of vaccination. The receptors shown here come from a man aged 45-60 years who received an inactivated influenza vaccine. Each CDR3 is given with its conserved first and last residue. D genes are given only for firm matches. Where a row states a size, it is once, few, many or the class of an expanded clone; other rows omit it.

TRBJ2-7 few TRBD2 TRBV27 CASSWGLAGEGEQYF TGTGCCAGCAGTTGGGGACTAGCGGGGGAAGGGGAGCAGTACTTC
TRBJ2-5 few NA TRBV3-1 CASSQVPRSMAQYF TGTGCCAGCAGCCAAGTGCCCAGATCAATGGCCCAGTACTTC
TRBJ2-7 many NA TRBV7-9 CASSSSTEQYF TGTGCCAGCAGCTCAAGTACAGAGCAGTACTTC
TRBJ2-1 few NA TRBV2 CASRSGQSQVQFF TGTGCCAGCAGGTCTGGACAGTCGCAAGTGCAGTTCTTC
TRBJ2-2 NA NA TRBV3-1 CASSQDRPLYTGELFF TGTGCCAGCAGCCAAGATCGCCCGTTATACACCGGGGAGCTGTTTTTT
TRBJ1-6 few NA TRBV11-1 CASSKWAGRESSYNSPLHF TGTGCCAGCAGCAAATGGGCGGGCCGAGAGAGCTCCTATAATTCACCCCTCCACTTT
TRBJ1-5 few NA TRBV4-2 CASSPYLNTGQSNQPQHF TGTGCCAGCAGCCCGTACCTAAATACCGGACAGTCCAATCAGCCCCAGCATTTT
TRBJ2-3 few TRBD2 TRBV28 CASSTIAGVRDTQYF TGTGCCAGCAGTACAATAGCGGGAGTAAGAGATACGCAGTATTTT
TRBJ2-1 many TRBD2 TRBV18 CASSPFGTSGYTSDEQFF TGTGCCAGCTCACCATTCGGGACTAGCGGGTATACTTCGGATGAGCAGTTCTTC
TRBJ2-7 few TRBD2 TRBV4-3 CASSQDVRTSSYEQYF TGCGCCAGCAGCCAAGATGTGAGGACTAGTTCGTACGAGCAGTACTTC
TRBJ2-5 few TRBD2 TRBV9 CASSRISGLAGGWETQYF TGTGCCAGCAGCCGTATAAGTGGACTAGCGGGGGGGTGGGAGACCCAGTACTTC
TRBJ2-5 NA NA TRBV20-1 CSAGRVVETQYF TGCAGTGCTGGCAGGGTAGTGGAGACCCAGTACTTC
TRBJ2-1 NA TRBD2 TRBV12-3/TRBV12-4 CASSFGPVGRIPYNEQFF TGTGCCAGCAGTTTCGGGCCTGTCGGGAGGATACCCTACAATGAGCAGTTCTTC
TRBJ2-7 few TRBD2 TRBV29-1 CSVELKTSGAYEQYF TGCAGCGTTGAGCTTAAGACTAGCGGAGCCTACGAGCAGTACTTC
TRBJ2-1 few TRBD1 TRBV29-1 CSVDKGTGGSYNEQFF TGCAGCGTTGACAAAGGGACAGGGGGCTCCTACAATGAGCAGTTCTTC
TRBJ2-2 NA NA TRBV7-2 CASLKTGPGGGELFF TGTGCCAGCTTAAAAACAGGGCCCGGGGGCGGGGAGCTGTTTTTT
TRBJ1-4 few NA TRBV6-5 CASSYSQGTNEKLFF TGTGCCAGCAGTTACTCACAGGGTACTAATGAAAAACTGTTTTTT
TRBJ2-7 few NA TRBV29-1 CSVEGRGVEQYF TGCAGCGTTGAAGGCCGCGGGGTCGAGCAGTACTTC
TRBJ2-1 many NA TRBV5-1 CASSLSVGDVEQFF TGCGCCAGCAGCTTGAGTGTGGGGGACGTTGAGCAGTTCTTC
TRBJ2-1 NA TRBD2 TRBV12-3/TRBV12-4 CASSLRTSGTGEQFF TGTGCCAGCAGTCTAAGGACTAGCGGGACGGGTGAGCAGTTCTTC
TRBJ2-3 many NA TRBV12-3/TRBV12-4 CASRQYSADTQYF TGTGCCAGCAGGCAGTACAGCGCAGATACGCAGTATTTT
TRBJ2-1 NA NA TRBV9 CASSVVDRGAHEQFF TGTGCCAGCAGCGTAGTTGATCGGGGGGCCCATGAGCAGTTCTTC
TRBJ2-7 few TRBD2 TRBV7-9 CASSAGTSIPEQYF TGTGCCAGCAGCGCCGGGACTAGTATTCCCGAGCAGTACTTC